Presented here are 24 T cell receptor beta chains from one specimen sequenced in a study of control samples from healthy donors and cancer patients. The assay was immunoSEQ multiplex PCR, and TCRdb's table has in-frame clones only and misses some. This table holds some 150,000 clones, under 96% found once. Sequenced sample: blood. The receptor source for this set is a woman aged 25 to 39 in good health.

The rearrangement uses TRBV28 and TRBJ1-1, with D unresolved. The ends were cut back, 7 bases at V and 4 bases at J, with 7 bases in the middle. Germline V gene sequence: CDR1 MDHEN, CDR2 SYDVKM. The CDR3 runs to 11 residues. In DNA, the CDR3 is TGTGCCAGCACCTTCGGCACTGAAGCTTTCTTT. This sequence encodes CASTFGTEAFF.

The genes are TRBV6-1 and TRBJ1-4, with D possibly matching TRBD1 (5 bases). Germline values: CDR1 MNHNS, CDR2 SASEGT. The V gene lost 0 bases and the J gene lost 7 bases, with 12 bases spanning the gap. The CDR3 is made up of 15 amino acids. The CDR3 spells CASSEAGFRGEKLFF. The CDR3 DNA reads as TGTGCCAGCAGTGAAGCCGGCTTTAGGGGTGAAAAACTGTTTTTT.

This clone was recorded only once. This CDR3 is CASSQRPGEQYF. CDR3 bases: TGTGCCAGCAGTCAAAGGCCCGGCGAGCAGTACTTC. This chain uses TRBV11-2 with TRBJ2-7; the D is unclear. V was clipped by 6 bases and J by 6 bases, with 12 bases between them. Germline CDR1 reads SGHAT; CDR2 reads FQNNGV. CDR3 length equals 12 residues.

This clone has a single count. Written as DNA, the CDR3 is TGTGCCAGCAGCTTAGGTAGAAATCAGCCCCAGCATTTT. It codes for CASSLGRNQPQHF. The chain has TRBV7-3 and TRBJ1-5; D gene unclear. CDR3 length: 13 amino acids. Per the germline V gene, CDR1 is SGHTA and CDR2 is FQGTGA. V dropped 2 bases and J dropped 4 bases, with 6 bases sitting between them.

CDR3 amino acids: CASSIGGGRGVGVEQFF. For the CDR3, the DNA is TGTGCCAGCAGTATCGGAGGTGGGAGGGGGGTTGGGGTTGAGCAGTTCTTC. The chain is built from TRBV6-2 or TRBV6-3 and TRBJ2-1; maybe TRBD2 (7 bases). Germline V lookup: CDR1 MNHEY, CDR2 SVGEGT. The CDR3 covers 17 residues. The V end was cut by 5 bases, the J end by 9 bases, with 26 bases between.

The J gene is TRBJ1-1, the V gene TRBV7-9; 7 positions match TRBD1. After removal of 0 bases from V and 5 bases from J, the junction contained 6 bases not matched to a gene. CDR1 and CDR2 from the germline V gene are SEHNR and FQNEAQ (reference sequence). This CDR3 is 15 amino acids long. The CDR3 bases are TGTGCCAGCAGCTTAGCGACAGGGTTCCGTACTGAAGCTTTCTTT. Translating it yields CASSLATGFRTEAFF. Complete variable domain (other parts from reference TRBV7-9 and TRBJ1-1): DTGVSQNPRHKITKRGQNVTFRCDPISEHNRLYWYRQTLGQGPEFLTYFQNEAQLEKSRLLSDRFSAERPKGSFSTLEIQRTEQGDSAMYLCASSLATGFRTEAFFGQGTRLTVV.

This rearrangement joins TRBV15 to TRBJ1-2; a weak D match, TRBD1 (6 bases). Germline loops: CDR1 LNHNV, CDR2 YYDKDF (reference sequence). The V end lost 1 base, the J end lost 7 bases, and 19 bases lay between the germline ends. CDR3 length: 16 amino acids. CDR3 in amino acids: CATSRVPGHSLGGYTF. Written as DNA, the CDR3 is TGTGCCACCAGCAGAGTTCCGGGACATTCTCTGGGTGGCTACACCTTC. The full variable domain, completed using reference TRBV15 and TRBJ1-2, is DAMVIQNPRYQVTQFGKPVTLSCSQTLNHNVMYWYQQKSSQAPKLLFHYYDKDFNNEADTPDNFQSRRPNTSFCFLDIRSPGLGDTAMYLCATSRVPGHSLGGYTFGSGTRLTVV.

The V gene is TRBV28, the J gene TRBJ2-7; D might be TRBD2 (5 bases). Per germline, CDR1 MDHEN and CDR2 SYDVKM. V was trimmed by 5 bases and J by 6 bases, leaving 20 bases between them. This CDR3 is built from 15 residues. The CDR3 region is CASSPSGSSYSEQYF. CDR3 DNA: TGTGCCAGCAGTCCCTCGGGGTCTTCCTATTCCGAGCAGTACTTC. Full variable domain (remainder filled in from reference TRBV28 and TRBJ2-7): DVKVTQSSRYLVKRTGEKVFLECVQDMDHENMFWYRQDPGLGLRLIYFSYDVKMKEKGDIPEGYSVSREKKERFSLILESASTNQTSMYLCASSPSGSSYSEQYFGPGTRLTVT.

This chain uses TRBV6-5 with TRBJ1-2; D is unresolved. Germline values: CDR1 MNHEY, CDR2 SVGAGI. Between the trimmed V and J ends, which lost 2 bases and 3 bases, there was a span of 13 bases. CDR3 length: 15 amino acids. The CDR3 nucleotides are TGTGCCAGCAGTTACAGTGCCCGAAGCTACTATGGCTACACCTTC. Amino acids: CASSYSARSYYGYTF.

The rearrangement joins TRBV6-5 to TRBJ1-3; the D is unclear. The CDR3 totals 13 residues. Trimming took 0 bases from V and 3 from J, leaving 3 bases between them. The V gene's germline CDR1 is MNHEY and CDR2 SVGAGI. In DNA form, the CDR3 reads TGTGCCAGCAGTTACTCGTTTGGAAACACCATATATTTT. Protein: CASSYSFGNTIYF.

The chain joins TRBV5-6 to TRBJ2-4; D not certain. V was trimmed by 4 bases and J by 12 bases, leaving 14 bases between them. The germline gives CDR1 SGHDT, CDR2 YYEEEE. The CDR3 length is 12 residues. DNA for the CDR3: TGTGCCAGCAGCCTCTCCGGGCGCACTCAGTACTTC. This sequence encodes CASSLSGRTQYF.

The V gene is TRBV29-1, the J gene TRBJ1-1; D possibly corresponds to TRBD1 (6 bases). The CDR3 loop spans 14 amino acids. V lost 3 bases and J lost 2, with 13 bases in between. The germline V gene encodes CDR1 SQVTM and CDR2 ANQGSEA. CDR3: CSVDGGTLNTEAFF. CDR3 DNA: TGCAGCGTTGATGGCGGGACACTCAACACTGAAGCTTTCTTT.

The J gene is TRBJ2-1, the V gene TRBV7-9; 7 bases match TRBD2. The junction had 8 bases not matched to a gene; V was cut back by 0 bases and J by 9 bases. CDR3 length: 15 amino acids. Germline V gene lookup returns CDR1 SEHNR and CDR2 FQNEAQ (reference sequence). Here the CDR3 DNA reads TGTGCCAGCAGCTTAGCTCGCGGGAGTGTTCCTGAGCAGTTCTTC. Encoded protein: CASSLARGSVPEQFF.

To note about this clone: Sequence at one end of the junction differs from germline and may be a read error. The chain uses TRBV30 and TRBJ1-3; no clear D. Per germline, CDR1 GTSNPN and CDR2 SVGIG (reference sequence). This CDR3 region has 12 residues. The CDR3 region is CAGRELAGTIYF. CDR3 bases: TGTGCCGGGAGGGAGCTGGCCGGCACCATATATTTT.

The chain uses TRBV27 and TRBJ1-4; no reliable D call. This CDR3 contains 14 residues. Trimming pared 5 bases from V and 3 bases from J, leaving 10 bases between. Germline CDR1 MNHEY, CDR2 SMNVEV (reference sequence). CDR3 protein: CASSRDVPNEKLFF. Here the CDR3 DNA reads TGTGCCAGCAGTCGAGACGTGCCTAATGAAAAACTGTTTTTT.

This chain joins TRBV6-1 and TRBJ2-7; perhaps D is TRBD1 or TRBD2 (6 bases each). Germline lookup yields CDR1 MNHNS and CDR2 SASEGT. CDR3 size: 15 residues. V was shortened by 3 bases and J by 4 bases, with 16 bases between the two germline ends. The CDR3 spells CASSDIGGAKYEQYF. The CDR3 DNA reads TGTGCCAGCAGTGATATCGGGGGCGCAAAATACGAGCAGTACTTC.

The chain is built from TRBV9 and TRBJ2-2; TRBD1 matches 8 bases. Trimming at V came to 2 bases and at J to 3 bases, leaving 6 bases not matched to a gene. The CDR3 is 16 amino acids. The germline CDR1 and CDR2 sequences are SGDLS and YYNGEE. This CDR3 is CASSVAGQGYTGELFF. CDR3 in DNA: TGTGCCAGCAGCGTTGCTGGACAGGGCTACACCGGGGAGCTGTTTTTT.

V usage is TRBV7-6 and J usage is TRBJ1-5; D gene ambiguous. CDR1 and CDR2 from the germline V gene are SGHVS and FNYEAQ. This CDR3 has 12 residues. Between the trimmed V and J ends, which lost 5 bases and 7 bases, there was a span of 9 bases. CDR3 coding DNA: TGTGCCAGCAGCCTACCCTTCCAGCCCCAGCATTTT. Protein sequence: CASSLPFQPQHF.

The chain carries TRBV2 and TRBJ1-3; possible D gene TRBD1, 6 bases. V lost 7 bases, J lost 0 bases, and 10 bases lay in between. CDR1 SNHLY and CDR2 FYNNEI come from the germline V gene. The CDR3 has 14 amino acids. This CDR3 reads CASKRQASGNTIYF. CDR3 DNA sequence: TGTGCCAGCAAGAGACAGGCCTCTGGAAACACCATATATTTT.

The J gene is TRBJ1-5, the V gene TRBV2; 7 bases agree with TRBD1. V lost 5 bases and J lost 5; bases outside the gene matches: 6. There are 14 residues in the CDR3. Germline CDR1 is SNHLY and CDR2 is FYNNEI. The CDR3 protein is CASSSQGSDQPQHF. In nucleotides, the CDR3 is TGTGCCAGCAGTTCACAGGGGTCAGATCAGCCCCAGCATTTT. The entire variable domain, with the rest obtained from reference TRBV2 and TRBJ1-5, is as follows: EPEVTQTPSHQVTQMGQEVILRCVPISNHLYFYWYRQILGQKVEFLVSFYNNEISEKSEIFDDQFSVERPDGSNFTLKIRSTKLEDSAMYFCASSSQGSDQPQHFGDGTRLSIL.

The V gene is TRBV29-1, the J gene TRBJ2-5; D possibly matches TRBD1 or TRBD2 (5 bases each). This CDR3 region has 14 residues. The germline V and J ends were trimmed by 3 bases and 2 bases, with 13 bases remaining between them. Germline values: CDR1 SQVTM, CDR2 ANQGSEA. The CDR3 DNA sequence: TGCAGCGTTGATGGGACCCCTGAACAAGAGACCCAGTACTTC. Protein product: CSVDGTPEQETQYF.

V usage is TRBV4-2 and J usage is TRBJ1-6, with 8 bases fitting TRBD1. Germline V gives CDR1 LGHNA, CDR2 YNFKEQ. J was trimmed by 1 base and V by 1 base; bases with no gene match: 3. The CDR3 length is 17 residues. For the CDR3, the DNA is TGTGCCAGCAGCCAAGGGACAGGGTTTTCCTATAATTCACCCCTCCACTTT. It translates to CASSQGTGFSYNSPLHF.

The table lists this clone with a count of one. The rearrangement joins TRBV28 to TRBJ2-3, with D maybe TRBD2 (6 bases). The CDR3 extends over 19 amino acids. The germline V gene has CDR1 MDHEN and CDR2 SYDVKM. The germline V and J ends were trimmed by 7 bases and 6 bases, with 32 bases remaining between them. CDR3 coding DNA: TGTGCCAGCAATTTTGGGTCCATGGAGGGGCCGGGTGGCCGGGATACGCAGTATTTT. Amino acids: CASNFGSMEGPGGRDTQYF.

The chain links TRBV6-2 or TRBV6-3 to TRBJ2-5, with D possibly TRBD2 on 6 matching bases. Trimming shortened V by 1 base and J by 0 bases, and 9 bases separated the two germline ends. CDR1 and CDR2 from the germline V gene are MNHEY and SVGEGT. This CDR3 has 15 amino acids. The CDR3 protein is CASSYWSGDQETQYF. The CDR3 DNA reads as TGTGCCAGCAGTTACTGGTCGGGAGACCAAGAGACCCAGTACTTC.